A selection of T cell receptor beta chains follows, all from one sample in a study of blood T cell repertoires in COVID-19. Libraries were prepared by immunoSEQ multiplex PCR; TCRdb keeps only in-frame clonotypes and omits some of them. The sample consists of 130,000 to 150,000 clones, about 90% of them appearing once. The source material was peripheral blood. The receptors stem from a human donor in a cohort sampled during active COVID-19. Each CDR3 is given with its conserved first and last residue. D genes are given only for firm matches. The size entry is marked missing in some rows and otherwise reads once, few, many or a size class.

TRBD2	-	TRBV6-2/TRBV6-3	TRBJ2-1	TGTGCCAGCACCCCGGCGACTAGCGGAACGACTAGCTCCTACAATGAGCAGTTCTTC	CASTPATSGTTSSYNEQFF
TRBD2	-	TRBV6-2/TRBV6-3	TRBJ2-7	TGTGCCAGCAGCTCCGGGACTAGACCCTACGAGCAGTACTTC	CASSSGTRPYEQYF
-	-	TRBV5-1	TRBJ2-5	TGCGCCAGCAGCTCCGCGACGGGTTCCCAAGAGACCCAGTACTTC	CASSSATGSQETQYF
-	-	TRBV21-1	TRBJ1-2	TGTGCCAGCAGCAAATCATCTCAGGACAGGTCAAACTATGGCTACACCTTC	CASSKSSQDRSNYGYTF
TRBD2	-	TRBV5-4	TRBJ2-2	TGTGCCAGCAGCCCGGGACTAGCGGGGGCCGGGGAGCTGTTTTTT	CASSPGLAGAGELFF
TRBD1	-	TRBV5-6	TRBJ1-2	TGTGCCAGCAGCCCGGGACAGAGAATCAACTATGGCTACACCTTC	CASSPGQRINYGYTF
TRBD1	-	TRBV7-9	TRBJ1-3	TGTGCCAGCAGCTACGGACAGGGCTCTGGAAACACCATATATTTT	CASSYGQGSGNTIYF
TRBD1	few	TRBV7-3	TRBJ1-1	TGTGCCAGCAGCTTGGACAGGGTGAACACTGAAGCTTTCTTT	CASSLDRVNTEAFF
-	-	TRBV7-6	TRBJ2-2	TGTGCCAGCAGCTCTGACAGTGACCCGAACACCGGGGAGCTGTTTTTT	CASSSDSDPNTGELFF
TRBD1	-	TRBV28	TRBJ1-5	TGTGCCAGCAGTTTCTCCGGGACAGGGGACGATCAGCCCCAGCATTTT	CASSFSGTGDDQPQHF
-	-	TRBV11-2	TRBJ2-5	TGTGCCAGCAGCCTTTTAGGAGCGGGCGAGACCCAGTACTTC	CASSLLGAGETQYF
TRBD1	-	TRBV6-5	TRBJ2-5	TGTGCCAGTACGACAGGGGCGGGCGAGGGGACCCAGTACTTC	CASTTGAGEGTQYF
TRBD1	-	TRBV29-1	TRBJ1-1	TGCAGCGTAGGGACAGATCCGAACACTGAAGCTTTCTTT	CSVGTDPNTEAFF
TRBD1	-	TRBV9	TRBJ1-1	TGTGCCAGCAGCGTCCAGGGGGACACTGAAGCTTTCTTT	CASSVQGDTEAFF
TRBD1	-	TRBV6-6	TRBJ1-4	TGTGCCAGCAGTTACCGGACAGGGGATGAAAAACTGTTTTTT	CASSYRTGDEKLFF
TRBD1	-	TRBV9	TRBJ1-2	TGTGCCAGCAGCCTCGGACAGGGGGTGGGCGGCTACACCTTC	CASSLGQGVGGYTF
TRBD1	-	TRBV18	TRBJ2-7	TGTGCCAGCTCAGTCCGGAGAACAGGGGGTGGTTACGAGCAGTACTTC	CASSVRRTGGGYEQYF
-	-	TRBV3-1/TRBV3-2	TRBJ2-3	TGTGCCAGCAGCCAAGATCTCCCGACAGATACGCAGTATTTT	CASSQDLPTDTQYF
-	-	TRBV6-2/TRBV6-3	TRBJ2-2	TGTGCCAGCAGTTACTCCCCCGGTGAAGGGGGCACCGGGGAGCTGTTTTTT	CASSYSPGEGGTGELFF
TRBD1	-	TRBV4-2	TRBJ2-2	TGTGCCAGCAGCCGGGACAGGGGGAACACCGGGGAGCTGTTTTTT	CASSRDRGNTGELFF
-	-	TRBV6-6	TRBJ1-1	TGTGCCAGCAGTCACTCAGGGGTTGAAGCTTTCTTT	CASSHSGVEAFF
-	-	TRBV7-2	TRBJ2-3	TGTGCCAGCAGCTTAAGGGGAGGCAGGGGCACAGATACGCAGTATTTT	CASSLRGGRGTDTQYF
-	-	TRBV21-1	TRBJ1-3	TGTGCCAGCCTCGATGGGACAGCCGGAAACACCATATATTTT	CASLDGTAGNTIYF
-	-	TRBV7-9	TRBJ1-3	TGTGCCAGCGCCGACCCGGGACTGAGCTCTGGAAACACCATATATTTT	CASADPGLSSGNTIYF
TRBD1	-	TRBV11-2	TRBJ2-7	TGTGCCAGCAGACTCGGACAGGGTAGAATCTACGAGCAGTACTTC	CASRLGQGRIYEQYF
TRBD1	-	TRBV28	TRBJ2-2	TGTGCCAGCAAAATGCGAGGGGGCGGCACCGGGGAGCTGTTTTTT	CASKMRGGGTGELFF
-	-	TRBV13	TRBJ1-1	TGTGCCAGCAGCCGACGGACTATGAACACTGAAGCTTTCTTT	CASSRRTMNTEAFF
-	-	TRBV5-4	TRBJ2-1	TGTGCCAGCAGCTTGTGGGTGGGCACCATAAATGAGCAGTTCTTC	CASSLWVGTINEQFF
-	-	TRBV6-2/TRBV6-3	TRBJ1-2	TGTGCCAGCAGTCAAAAACAGGGATCATTCCCTAACTATGGCTACACCTTC	CASSQKQGSFPNYGYTF
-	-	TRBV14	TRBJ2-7	TGTGCCAGCAGAGGAGACAGTGGAAAAATCTACGAGCAGTACTTC	CASRGDSGKIYEQYF
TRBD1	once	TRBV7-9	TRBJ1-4	TGTGCCAGCACCGGACAGGCCTCCCTTAATGAAAAACTGTTTTTT	CASTGQASLNEKLFF
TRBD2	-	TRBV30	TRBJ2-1	TGTGCCTGGAGTTTTTGGACTAGCGGGGAATACAATGAGCAGTTCTTC	CAWSFWTSGEYNEQFF